This T cell receptor (beta chain) came from a study of blood T cells in healthy people across ages. This clonotype has just a few counts. This CDR3 spans 15 amino acids. Trimming removed 8 bases at V and 0 bases at J, with 15 bases between. Germline loops: CDR1 LNHDA, CDR2 SQIVND (reference sequence). Alongside a J-beta primer mix, a sample-barcoded 5' primer served in a second PCR lasting roughly 7 to 11 cycles. TCRdb re-derived calls from the 5' RACE reads in MiXCR, one entry per CDR3 protein. The table has hundreds of thousands of distinct CDR3 sequences, about 25% seen once. These data were likewise used in another study, on T cells of mothers and their children. This second report adds: Over 8 million TCR beta CDR3 reads were obtained from each mother, and approximately 3 million from each child.

Sequencing was performed on blood. This rearrangement joins TRBV19 to TRBJ2-3; no clear D. This receptor was obtained from a boy younger than 18 in good health. The CDR3 bases are TGTGCCAGTTCGTATGGCAGCCCAAGCACAGATACGCAGTATTTT. Translated, it gives CASSYGSPSTDTQYF.